The T cell receptor (beta chain) under discussion was sequenced for a study of vaccination and CD4 T cells after COVID-19. Across the study: Cells received overlapping spike peptides from SARS-CoV-2, HCoV-NL63, HCoV-OC43 and HCoV-229E as stimulation.

Sample treatment: approximately 10-day PBMC culture with coronavirus spike peptide pools or control peptides (ViraFEST assay). Using peptide pools, antigen-specific T cells were expanded in ViraFEST before TCRs were sequenced. CD4+ T cells that had been cultured provided DNA sequenced with the Oncomine TCR Beta short-read assay. MiXCR, applied by TCRdb to the PCR reads, yields one record per CDR3 protein. The data hold a few thousand distinct CDR3 sequences, with under 20% observed a single time. This clonotype has only a few counts. Its antigen remains unidentified. The V and J ends lost 7 bases and 10 bases, in that order; junction bases with no gene match: 8. Per germline, CDR1 SEHNR and CDR2 FQNEAQ (reference sequence). This CDR3 contains 12 residues.

Sequenced: CD4+ T cells from blood, cultured in vitro. This sequence was found in a human donor who had recovered from COVID-19. This chain connects TRBV7-9 to TRBJ1-1; TRBD1 aligns across 8 bases. For the CDR3, the DNA is TGTGCCAGCACCCACGGACAGGGAGGAGCTTTCTTT. Residues: CASTHGQGGAFF. The variable domain in full, completed from reference TRBV7-9 and TRBJ1-1, reads DTGVSQNPRHKITKRGQNVTFRCDPISEHNRLYWYRQTLGQGPEFLTYFQNEAQLEKSRLLSDRFSAERPKGSFSTLEIQRTEQGDSAMYLCASTHGQGGAFFGQGTRLTVV.